This T cell receptor beta chain was retrieved from a study of T cells in Graves' hyperthyroidism and ophthalmopathy. The CDR3 consists of 12 residues. Germline V gene sequence: CDR1 MNHEY, CDR2 SVGEGT. V trimming: 9 bases; J trimming: 8 bases; junction bases outside the gene matches: 7. RNA transcripts were the template for amplifying TCR beta CDR3 regions. The primer set for the first-round RT-PCR of the TCR CDR3 was HTBI. TCRdb recomputed calls from the multiplex PCR reads with MiXCR, one row per CDR3 protein. The sample has approximately 370,000 distinct CDR3 sequences; 15% are singletons. This chain uses TRBV6-2 or TRBV6-3 with TRBJ2-3; TRBD2 matches 8 bases. The source material was blood. This sequence originates from a woman in her 30s with Graves' hyperthyroidism. DNA of the CDR3: TGTGCCAGTAGGGCGGGAGGTGCTACGCAGTATTTT. It specifies CASRAGGATQYF.